The rows below give T cell receptor beta chains drawn from one sample of a study of immune cell composition in non-small cell lung cancer. Data came from immunoSEQ multiplex PCR; TCRdb stores just in-frame clones and leaves some out. The sample yields 7,000 or so clones, around four fifths seen once. Sequencing was performed on non-adjacent lung tissue. Receptor source: a human donor with non-small cell lung cancer. Each CDR3 is given with its conserved first and last residue. D genes are given only for firm matches. Size is omitted from some rows. Given values are once, few, many or a class for expanded clones.

cdr3_nt | cdr3_aa | j_call | d_call | v_call | clone_size
TGTGCCAGCTCACCCTTCATGACTAGCGGGGGGGAAGGAGAGACCCAGTACTTC | CASSPFMTSGGEGETQYF | TRBJ2-5 | TRBD2 | TRBV18 | -
TGCGCCAGCAGCTTGGGTGGGGGCTCTCGCTCTGGAAACACCATATATTTT | CASSLGGGSRSGNTIYF | TRBJ1-3 | - | TRBV5-1 | -
TGTGCCAGCAGCCCTCGAAGCGGGTTCACAGATACGCAGTATTTT | CASSPRSGFTDTQYF | TRBJ2-3 | - | TRBV11-2 | once
TGTGCCAGCAGCGCCCCGGGACGAGGGGAGACCCAGTACTTC | CASSAPGRGETQYF | TRBJ2-5 | - | TRBV9 | -
TGTGCCAGCAGCTCGGGACCCCTGAAGGGGAACACTGAAGCTTTCTTT | CASSSGPLKGNTEAFF | TRBJ1-1 | - | TRBV9 | -
TGTGCCAGTAGTAGGGGGGGGGCCGGCGGGTCCGGGGATACGCAGTATTTT | CASSRGGAGGSGDTQYF | TRBJ2-3 | - | TRBV19 | -
TGTGCCAGCAGCTTAGTTGGGACAGGGGACTCACCCCTCCACTTT | CASSLVGTGDSPLHF | TRBJ1-6 | TRBD1 | TRBV7-2 | -
TGTGCCAGCAGTAGAGGGGGGGGTGGGGACGGGGAGCTGTTTTTT | CASSRGGGGDGELFF | TRBJ2-2 | - | TRBV2 | -
TGCGCCAGCAGCCAAGTCGATCTGGGGTTCACAGATACGCAGTATTTT | CASSQVDLGFTDTQYF | TRBJ2-3 | - | TRBV4-1 | once
TGTGCCAGCAGTCCCCCCGGCAGGACCCTCTACGAGCAGTACTTC | CASSPPGRTLYEQYF | TRBJ2-7 | - | TRBV6-5 | medium-sized
TGTGCCAGCACCGGGAAGGGGGCAAGCTCTGGAAACACCATATATTTT | CASTGKGASSGNTIYF | TRBJ1-3 | TRBD1 | TRBV2 | few
TGTGCCAGAAGCCCTCACCGCAGGGACGACACCGGGGAGCTGTTTTTT | CARSPHRRDDTGELFF | TRBJ2-2 | - | TRBV5-3 | -
TGTGCCAGCAGTGACACGTTAAGGCAGCCCCAGCATTTT | CASSDTLRQPQHF | TRBJ1-5 | - | TRBV6-9 | -
TGTGCCAGCAGCTTGAGTATGGGGAGCGGCTACACCTTC | CASSLSMGSGYTF | TRBJ1-2 | - | TRBV7-2 | -
TGCGCCAGCAGCCAACCGAGACTAGCGGGGGGGCATCGGACAGATACGCAGTATTTT | CASSQPRLAGGHRTDTQYF | TRBJ2-3 | TRBD2 | TRBV4-1 | few
TGTGCCAGCGTCCGGGACAGGGCCCGGGGAAAGTACTTC | CASVRDRARGKYF | TRBJ2-7 | TRBD1 | TRBV28 | -
TGCGCCAGCAGCCTCAGGGTTGATGAGCCCCAGCATTTT | CASSLRVDEPQHF | TRBJ1-5 | - | TRBV5-1 | -
TGCGCCAGCAGCTTGGAAGCCGGGAGGGATGAAGCTTTCTTT | CASSLEAGRDEAFF | TRBJ1-1 | - | TRBV5-1 | -
TGTGCCAGCAGCTTAGCGACAGGGAGGATGTCCTACGAGCAGTACTTC | CASSLATGRMSYEQYF | TRBJ2-7 | - | TRBV7-3 | -
TGTGCCAGCGGGGGGAGAGTGGGCAATGAGCAGTTCTTC | CASGGRVGNEQFF | TRBJ2-1 | - | TRBV9 | -
TGTGCCAGCAGTACTAGCGGGGGGAATACAGATACGCAGTATTTT | CASSTSGGNTDTQYF | TRBJ2-3 | TRBD2 | TRBV6-4 | -
TGTGCCAGCAGCCACGTTACAGGGGACTCACCCCTCCACTTT | CASSHVTGDSPLHF | TRBJ1-6 | TRBD1 | TRBV14 | large
TGTGCCAGCAGCTTAGACGGACACGAGCAGTACTTC | CASSLDGHEQYF | TRBJ2-7 | - | TRBV7-6 | few
TGTGCCAGCTCACCCGCGACTAGCGCCACAGATACGCAGTATTTT | CASSPATSATDTQYF | TRBJ2-3 | TRBD2 | TRBV18 | -
TGTGCCAGCAGTTTTACCGAGGACACTGAAGCTTTCTTT | CASSFTEDTEAFF | TRBJ1-1 | - | TRBV27 | -
TGTGCCAGCAGTAGAGGCGGGGGTGGGGACGGGGAGCTGTTTTTT | CASSRGGGGDGELFF | TRBJ2-2 | TRBD2 | TRBV2 | few
TGCGCCAGCAGTCAGAAGGAAGCTGCAACTAATGAAAAACTGTTTTTT | CASSQKEAATNEKLFF | TRBJ1-4 | - | TRBV23-1 | once
TGTGCCATCAGTTTTAGCGGGGGTTCGGACACCGGGGAGCTGTTTTTT | CAISFSGGSDTGELFF | TRBJ2-2 | TRBD2 | TRBV10-3 | -
TGTGCCAGCAGCTTAGATAGGGCGGGACTTCCATACAATGAGCAGTTCTTC | CASSLDRAGLPYNEQFF | TRBJ2-1 | - | TRBV7-2 | -
TGTGCCAGCAGCTTGGGACAAACCGGCTCCTACGAGCAGTACTTC | CASSLGQTGSYEQYF | TRBJ2-7 | - | TRBV7-3 | -
TGTGCCAGCAGTGGTAGCATTAGCAATCAGCCCCAGCATTTT | CASSGSISNQPQHF | TRBJ1-5 | - | TRBV2 | -
TGTGCCAGCAGTGATGCTTGGGTTGGGGGCTACACCTTC | CASSDAWVGGYTF | TRBJ1-2 | - | TRBV25-1 | -
TGTGCCACCAGCGGTCAAGAGACCCAGTACTTC | CATSGQETQYF | TRBJ2-5 | - | TRBV15 | -
TGTGCCAGCAGTTCTGGCGGGAACTATGGCTACACCTTC | CASSSGGNYGYTF | TRBJ1-2 | - | TRBV6-1 | -
TGCGCCAGCAGCTTTTTGGCAGGGAGGGGTACAGATACGCAGTATTTT | CASSFLAGRGTDTQYF | TRBJ2-3 | TRBD2 | TRBV5-1 | -
TGCGCCAGCAGCCAAGTGGCGGGGGGGACTAGCACAGATACGCAGTATTTT | CASSQVAGGTSTDTQYF | TRBJ2-3 | TRBD2 | TRBV4-1 | -
TGTGCCAGCAGCTTATTAATGGGACTAGCCAGCTACGAGCAGTACTTC | CASSLLMGLASYEQYF | TRBJ2-7 | TRBD2 | TRBV7-9 | -
TGTGCCAGCAGCTTAAGACAGGGGGACCACAATGAGCAGTTCTTC | CASSLRQGDHNEQFF | TRBJ2-1 | TRBD1 | TRBV7-9 | -
TGTGCCAGCAGCGCAGAAGAGACCCAGTACTTC | CASSAEETQYF | TRBJ2-5 | - | TRBV9 | -
TGTGCCAGCAGTTACGACAGGGGGAACGAGCAGTACTTC | CASSYDRGNEQYF | TRBJ2-7 | TRBD1 | TRBV6-6 | -
TGTGCCAGCAGCCGACAGGGGAACAATCAGCCCCAGCATTTT | CASSRQGNNQPQHF | TRBJ1-5 | TRBD1 | TRBV5-3 | few
TGTGCCAGCAGCTTACAGGGAATACTGGGAAACACCATATATTTT | CASSLQGILGNTIYF | TRBJ1-3 | - | TRBV5-4 | -
TGTGCCAGCAGTTACGCATCCGGGACAGCTAACTATGGCTACACCTTC | CASSYASGTANYGYTF | TRBJ1-2 | TRBD1 | TRBV6-5 | -
TGTGCCAGCAGCCCCCACAGGGTGAGGGCAGATACGCAGTATTTT | CASSPHRVRADTQYF | TRBJ2-3 | - | TRBV9 | -
TGTGCCAGCAGCCCAGACAGGGCCACGAACACTGAAGCTTTCTTT | CASSPDRATNTEAFF | TRBJ1-1 | TRBD1 | TRBV7-9 | -
TGCGCCAGCAGCCTCTTCGCCGGAAACACCATATATTTT | CASSLFAGNTIYF | TRBJ1-3 | - | TRBV4-3 | -
TGTGCCAGCAGCCGCGGACTAGCGGCAGATACGCAGTATTTT | CASSRGLAADTQYF | TRBJ2-3 | TRBD2 | TRBV14 | -
TGTGCCAGCAGTGAAGCAGGAGAGGCAGAAGAAGCTTTCTTT | CASSEAGEAEEAFF | TRBJ1-1 | - | TRBV6-1 | -
TGTGCCACCAGCAGAGATCGGGGCTCCGGGGAGCTGTTTTTT | CATSRDRGSGELFF | TRBJ2-2 | - | TRBV15 | -
TGTGCCAGCAGCTCGGTCAGGGGGCAAGGCTTGAGCTACACCTTC | CASSSVRGQGLSYTF | TRBJ1-2 | TRBD1 | TRBV11-3 | -
TGTGCCAGCTCACCTAGAGGACAGGGGGCTTTTGGGTACTATGGCTACACCTTC | CASSPRGQGAFGYYGYTF | TRBJ1-2 | TRBD1 | TRBV18 | -
TGTGCCAGCACTACCGACGTACTCTCTGGAAACACCATATATTTT | CASTTDVLSGNTIYF | TRBJ1-3 | - | TRBV6-1 | -